The 13 T cell receptor beta chains presented below share a single source sample, sequenced in a study of T-cell memory formation after mild COVID-19. MiXCR, applied by TCRdb to the 5' RACE reads, yields one record per CDR3 protein. The data contain roughly 510,000 distinct CDR3 sequences, 15% to 20% of them seen just once; the ten biggest clones take up 8.1%. Source material: PBMCs or a T cell subset sorted from them (not recorded which). Receptors were obtained from an adult woman who had mild COVID-19 (a few samples of this study predate the infection). Cell type and time point are not known.

This clonotype was seen repeatedly, ten times or more. The chain employs TRBV6-6 and TRBJ2-5; 8 bases agree with TRBD1. This CDR3 spans 12 amino acids. Germline V lookup: CDR1 MNHNY, CDR2 SVGAGI (reference sequence). Trimming took 5 bases from V and 4 from J; bases not matched to a gene: 0. The CDR3 DNA is TGTGCCAGCAGTGGACAGGGAGAGACCCAGTACTTC. Translated: CASSGQGETQYF.

This clonotype was counted ten times or more. This sequence joins TRBV20-1 and TRBJ2-7; tentatively, D is TRBD1 (5 bases). This CDR3 comprises 15 residues. From germline, CDR1 is DFQATT and CDR2 SNEGSKA (reference sequence). V was pared by 0 bases and J by 5 bases, with 17 bases between. This CDR3 is CSARDRQGSSDEQYF. DNA of the CDR3: TGCAGTGCTAGAGACCGGCAGGGAAGTTCGGACGAGCAGTACTTC.

In DNA, the CDR3 is TGCAGTGCTAGAGACGCGGGGGGGTTTAGCACTGAAGCTTTCTTT. As protein: CSARDAGGFSTEAFF. The rearrangement joins TRBV20-1 to TRBJ1-1, with D possibly matching TRBD1 (5 bases). The CDR3 consists of 15 residues. V was trimmed by 0 bases and J by 4 bases, leaving 15 bases between them. CDR1 DFQATT and CDR2 SNEGSKA come from the germline V gene (reference sequence).

This clonotype was counted a few times. DNA of the CDR3: TGTGCCAGCAGCAACCCCGATTGGATCTCTGGAAACACCATATATTTT. This gives the protein CASSNPDWISGNTIYF. The rearrangement joins TRBV7-9 to TRBJ1-3; D unclear. This CDR3 spans 16 amino acids. V was trimmed by 5 bases and J by 0 bases, leaving 14 bases between them. CDR1 is SEHNR, CDR2 FQNEAQ, per germline (reference sequence).

There are a few counts of this clonotype. The V and J genes are TRBV7-9 and TRBJ1-4, with D unresolved. V was trimmed by 3 bases and J by 8 bases, leaving 13 bases between them. The CDR3 extends over 14 amino acids. CDR1 is SEHNR, CDR2 FQNEAQ, per germline (reference sequence). CDR3 loop: CASSFSPPGEKLFF. The CDR3 region has the DNA TGTGCCAGCAGCTTTAGCCCTCCGGGCGAAAAACTGTTTTTT. The complete variable domain, with remaining parts taken from reference TRBV7-9 and TRBJ1-4, reads DTGVSQNPRHKITKRGQNVTFRCDPISEHNRLYWYRQTLGQGPEFLTYFQNEAQLEKSRLLSDRFSAERPKGSFSTLEIQRTEQGDSAMYLCASSFSPPGEKLFFGSGTQLSVL.

This clonotype has just a few counts. The chain is built from TRBV5-5 and TRBJ1-1; 8 bases match TRBD1. CDR1 is SGHKS, CDR2 YYEKEE, per germline (reference sequence). This CDR3 comprises 14 residues. J gave up 4 bases and V 2 bases, and 4 bases lay outside the gene matches. In nucleotides, the CDR3 is TGTGCCAGCAGCTTCGGACAGGGTATCACTGAAGCTTTCTTT. It translates to CASSFGQGITEAFF.

This CDR3 is CASSAQANTEAFF. Written as DNA, the CDR3 is TGTGCCAGCTCAGCACAGGCGAACACTGAAGCTTTCTTT. The V and J genes are TRBV12-3 or TRBV12-4 and TRBJ1-1; D might be TRBD1 (5 bases). Trimming took 8 bases from V and 1 from J, leaving 11 bases between them. The CDR3 contains 13 residues.

This clonotype has a handful of counts. The V call is TRBV9, the J call TRBJ1-2; 10 nucleotides agree with TRBD1. J was trimmed by 4 bases and V by 4 bases; bases with no gene match: 7. The germline V gene has CDR1 SGDLS and CDR2 YYNGEE. The CDR3 has 15 amino acids. Here the CDR3 reads CASSPRQGAPYGYTF. The CDR3 bases are TGTGCCAGCAGCCCAAGACAGGGGGCGCCCTATGGCTACACCTTC.

This clonotype showed up just a few times. CDR3 sequence reads: CASSESPGLNQPQHF. The CDR3 DNA reads TGCGCCAGCAGTGAGTCCCCAGGTCTCAATCAGCCCCAGCATTTT. The rearrangement links TRBV10-2 to TRBJ1-5, with D unclear. Germline CDR1 is WSHSY and CDR2 is SAAADI. The ends were cut back, 0 bases at V and 3 bases at J, with 9 bases in the middle. The CDR3 loop spans 15 amino acids.

The chain couples TRBV7-2 to TRBJ2-3; 11 bases map to TRBD2. This CDR3 contains 15 residues. Germline loops: CDR1 SGHTA, CDR2 FQGNSA. V shed 2 bases, J shed 5 bases, and the junction held 3 bases outside the gene matches. CDR3 sequence reads: CASSLIGLAGDTQYF. The CDR3 DNA follows: TGTGCCAGCAGCTTAATAGGACTAGCGGGAGATACGCAGTATTTT.

The sample holds a few counts of this clonotype. The chain employs TRBV28 and TRBJ2-1, with 10 bases that match TRBD2. V gave up 3 bases and J gave up 7 bases; unmatched junction bases: 24. This CDR3 region has 21 residues. Germline loops: CDR1 MDHEN, CDR2 SYDVKM. The CDR3, as DNA: TGTGCCAGCAGTTTCAATTCTCCCCAATCCCTCCTAGCGGGAGAGGAAAATGAGCAGTTCTTC. It specifies CASSFNSPQSLLAGEENEQFF.

This clonotype was counted many times. CDR3 in amino acids: CASSLQGAQSDTQYF. The CDR3 bases are TGCGCCAGCAGCTTACAGGGGGCGCAGAGTGATACGCAGTATTTT. This chain connects TRBV5-1 to TRBJ2-3; TRBD1 aligns across 9 bases. Germline V gene data show CDR1 as SGHRS and CDR2 as YFSETQ. The length of the CDR3 is 15 residues. The V gene end was trimmed by 2 bases and the J gene end by 6 bases; junction bases not matched to a gene: 7.

V gene TRBV21-1 combines with J gene TRBJ2-7; whether TRBD2, the table's D call, matches the DNA was not checked. TRBV21-1 is an annotated pseudogene. This CDR3 has 15 residues. CDR3: CASSPRRGSSYEQYF. CDR3 bases: TGTGCCAGCAGCCCTCGGAGGGGGAGCTCCTACGAGCAGTACTTC.